A single sample gave rise to the 30 T cell receptor beta chains below, sequenced in a study of T cell responses to AZD1222 COVID-19 vaccine (dated by TCRdb to the early 2020s). The time point label corresponds to: about 28 days (+/-7) after the second vaccine dose. The library relied on the immunoSEQ multiplex PCR assay. TCRdb stores this immuneACCESS table with in-frame sequences only. Part of the clones is absent; in the studies checked, under half of the shortfall reflects unresolved V genes, and no reason is known for the rest. Here the sample has some 110,000 clones; 88% occur a single time. In total, the top ten clones hold 3.5% of the sample. The sample was peripheral blood, taken 28 days after the second AZD1222 dose. Receptor source: an adult who received the AZD1222 COVID-19 vaccine.

A few counts support this clone. The chain joins TRBV28 to TRBJ1-4, with D possibly matching TRBD1 (5 bases). The CDR3 extends over 18 amino acids. Germline loops: CDR1 MDHEN, CDR2 SYDVKM. V was shortened by 3 bases and J by 1 base, with 18 bases between the two germline ends. The CDR3 region is CASSFRSLGDITNEKLFF. In DNA, the CDR3 is TGTGCCAGCAGTTTTAGGTCTTTGGGGGATATAACTAATGAAAAACTGTTTTTT.

V usage is TRBV29-1 and J usage is TRBJ1-2; 7 positions match TRBD1. V lost 4 bases, J lost 11 bases, and 7 bases stayed unmatched. This CDR3 has 11 amino acids. The germline V gene has CDR1 SQVTM and CDR2 ANQGSEA. As DNA, the CDR3 is TGCAGCGTTGCGGACAGGCCCCATTACACCTTC. The encoded protein is CSVADRPHYTF.

Comments on this clone: This sample also contains other DNA sequences that code for the same CDR3. The rearrangement joins TRBV5-1 to TRBJ1-1, with D uncertain. The CDR3 is 13 residues long. Deletions cut 0 bases from V and 4 bases from J, with 7 bases between. Germline assignment: CDR1 SGHRS and CDR2 YFSETQ. The chain's CDR3 is CASSLGSGTEAFF. In DNA, the CDR3 is TGCGCCAGCAGCTTGGGGTCGGGCACTGAAGCTTTCTTT. The entire variable domain, with the rest obtained from reference TRBV5-1 and TRBJ1-1, is as follows: KAGVTQTPRYLIKTRGQQVTLSCSPISGHRSVSWYQQTPGQGLQFLFEYFSETQRNKGNFPGRFSGRQFSNSRSEMNVSTLELGDSALYLCASSLGSGTEAFFGQGTRLTVV.

The V gene is TRBV6-2 or TRBV6-3, the J gene TRBJ2-3, with 11 bases that match TRBD2. Per germline, CDR1 MNHEY and CDR2 SVGEGT. Trimming took 6 bases from V and 3 from J; bases not matched to a gene: 11. The CDR3 loop spans 17 amino acids. The CDR3 region has the DNA TGTGCCAGCAGCTATCTAGCGGGGGGCCGAGAAACAGATACGCAGTATTTT. This gives the protein CASSYLAGGRETDTQYF.

The chain links TRBV18 to TRBJ2-5; no clear D gene. CDR1 is KGHSH and CDR2 is LQKENI in the germline V gene. The CDR3 length is 12 residues. V was clipped by 5 bases and J by 2 bases, with 6 bases between them. The chain's CDR3 is CASSEGQETQYF. DNA for the CDR3: TGTGCCAGCTCAGAAGGACAAGAGACCCAGTACTTC.

The chain's CDR3 is CASSFVGINEKLFF. In DNA form, the CDR3 reads TGTGCCAGCAGTTTTGTAGGGATTAATGAAAAACTGTTTTTT. The rearrangement links TRBV28 to TRBJ1-4; D unclear. Germline-derived CDR1 and CDR2 are MDHEN and SYDVKM. The CDR3 is 14 amino acids. V gave up 3 bases and J gave up 4 bases, with 9 bases separating them. The full variable domain, rest sourced from reference TRBV28 and TRBJ1-4, is DVKVTQSSRYLVKRTGEKVFLECVQDMDHENMFWYRQDPGLGLRLIYFSYDVKMKEKGDIPEGYSVSREKKERFSLILESASTNQTSMYLCASSFVGINEKLFFGSGTQLSVL.

The chain combines TRBV30 with TRBJ1-1; D unresolved. The CDR3 is made up of 17 amino acids. From germline, CDR1 is GTSNPN and CDR2 SVGIG (reference sequence). The germline V and J ends were trimmed by 3 bases and 8 bases, with 28 bases remaining between them. As DNA, the CDR3 is TGTGCCTGGAGCCTTACGTTTTGGGGTTCTTCACGAAGCGAAGCTTTCTTT. This sequence encodes CAWSLTFWGSSRSEAFF.

This clone has only a few counts. The genes are TRBV5-1 and TRBJ1-2; unclear D gene. Trimming removed 0 bases from V and 2 bases from J, with 8 bases in between. The CDR3 consists of 14 residues. Germline assignment: CDR1 SGHRS and CDR2 YFSETQ. The DNA for the CDR3 is TGCGCCAGCAGCTTGGAGGCAGGAAACTATGGCTACACCTTC. Translating gives CASSLEAGNYGYTF.

The chain combines TRBV18 with TRBJ1-5; D might be TRBD1 (5 bases). The germline CDR1 and CDR2 sequences are KGHSH and LQKENI. With 10 bases removed from V and 5 bases from J, the gap between germline ends came to 15 bases. CDR3 length: 13 residues. CDR3 amino acids: CATKAGRDQPQHF. The CDR3 region has the DNA TGTGCCACAAAAGCGGGCAGGGATCAGCCCCAGCATTTT.

The V gene is TRBV19, the J gene TRBJ2-5; D unresolved. V was clipped by 3 bases and J by 2 bases, with 7 bases between them. Germline CDR1 LNHDA, CDR2 SQIVND (reference sequence). The CDR3 extends over 13 amino acids. Here the CDR3 reads CASSIPGQETQYF. CDR3 DNA: TGTGCCAGTAGTATTCCGGGTCAAGAGACCCAGTACTTC. Combining the CDR3 with reference TRBV19 and TRBJ2-5 gives the whole variable domain DGGITQSPKYLFRKEGQNVTLSCEQNLNHDAMYWYRQDPGQGLRLIYYSQIVNDFQKGDIAEGYSVSREKKESFPLTVTSAQKNPTAFYLCASSIPGQETQYFGPGTRLLVL.

The rearrangement joins TRBV28 to TRBJ1-4, with D tentatively TRBD1 (6 bases). The germline V gene encodes CDR1 MDHEN and CDR2 SYDVKM. V was trimmed by 5 bases and J by 10 bases, leaving 17 bases between them. The CDR3 totals 14 residues. The CDR3 is CASSRGASVGKLFF. In DNA form, the CDR3 reads TGTGCCAGCAGTCGGGGGGCGAGCGTTGGAAAACTGTTTTTT.

The chain links TRBV6-2 or TRBV6-3 to TRBJ1-5, with D unresolved. Germline values: CDR1 MNHEY, CDR2 SVGEGT. The ends were cut back, 6 bases at V and 2 bases at J, with 17 bases in the middle. This CDR3 spans 16 amino acids. The chain's CDR3 is CASSTPVFGGNQPQHF. In nucleotides, the CDR3 is TGTGCCAGCAGCACGCCCGTATTTGGGGGCAATCAGCCCCAGCATTTT.

This chain joins TRBV6-5 and TRBJ1-2; the match to TRBD1 covers 7 bases. After removal of 7 bases from V and 1 base from J, the junction contained 6 bases not matched to a gene. This CDR3 spans 14 amino acids. Germline lookup yields CDR1 MNHEY and CDR2 SVGAGI. This CDR3 is CASTSTGINYGYTF. In DNA, the CDR3 is TGTGCCAGCACCTCGACAGGGATTAACTATGGCTACACCTTC.

This chain connects TRBV5-6 to TRBJ2-7, with 9 bases lining up with TRBD1. The germline gives CDR1 SGHDT, CDR2 YYEEEE. The CDR3 loop spans 14 amino acids. V trimming: 2 bases; J trimming: 5 bases; junction bases outside the gene matches: 5. CDR3 region: CASSLMTGGHEQYF. The CDR3, as DNA: TGTGCCAGCAGCTTAATGACAGGGGGACACGAGCAGTACTTC.

The chain uses TRBV5-1 and TRBJ2-1, with 8 bases matching TRBD2. This CDR3 is 15 amino acids long. Germline V gene data show CDR1 as SGHRS and CDR2 as YFSETQ. The J segment lost 8 bases and the V segment lost 4 bases, leaving 11 bases of the junction unmatched. CDR3 in DNA: TGCGCCAGCAGCCCCCTGGGACTAGGGAACGATGAGCAGTTCTTC. Translated: CASSPLGLGNDEQFF.

The rearrangement uses TRBV7-9 and TRBJ2-1; the D gene could be TRBD1 or TRBD2 (7 bases each). The length of the CDR3 is 12 residues. Per germline, CDR1 SEHNR and CDR2 FQNEAQ (reference sequence). V was trimmed by 11 bases and J by 6 bases, leaving 14 bases between them. The CDR3 protein is CASRGGPNEQFF. The CDR3 DNA reads as TGTGCCTCCAGGGGGGGCCCCAATGAGCAGTTCTTC.

In DNA form, the CDR3 reads TGTGCCAGCAGCATAGACAGGGGGTCCCAGCCCCAGCATTTT. Encoded protein: CASSIDRGSQPQHF. The rearrangement joins TRBV21-1 to TRBJ1-5; the D segment call TRBD1 is taken from the table without a DNA check. TRBV21-1 has pseudogene status. CDR3 length: 14 amino acids.

The chain couples TRBV29-1 to TRBJ1-2; no clear D. The V and J ends lost 3 bases and 8 bases respectively, with 4 bases between them. The germline V gene has CDR1 SQVTM and CDR2 ANQGSEA. The CDR3 covers 9 residues. CDR3 loop: CSVDLGYTF. The DNA of the CDR3 is TGCAGCGTTGATCTCGGCTACACCTTC.

The chain is built from TRBV9 and TRBJ2-7; possibly TRBD1 or TRBD2 for D (5 bases each). CDR1 SGDLS and CDR2 YYNGEE come from the germline V gene. With 4 bases removed from V and 2 bases from J, the gap between germline ends came to 13 bases. The CDR3 has 14 amino acids. DNA of the CDR3: TGTGCCAGCAGCCCCGGGACCCCCGCCTACGAGCAGTACTTC. It codes for CASSPGTPAYEQYF.

This clone was counted once. The chain combines TRBV28 with TRBJ1-5; D not certain. The ends were cut back, 3 bases at V and 2 bases at J, with 17 bases in the middle. The CDR3 sequence is 17 residues long. Per germline, CDR1 MDHEN and CDR2 SYDVKM. CDR3 coding DNA: TGTGCCAGCAGTTTCCCTATCGGACGCGGGGGCAATCAGCCCCAGCATTTT. It specifies CASSFPIGRGGNQPQHF.

The chain links TRBV19 to TRBJ2-3; 9 nucleotides match TRBD1. V dropped 6 bases and J dropped 4; count of bases not matched to a gene: 11. Germline V lookup: CDR1 LNHDA, CDR2 SQIVND (reference sequence). The CDR3 totals 16 residues. This CDR3 reads CASRPWGQGAADTQYF. CDR3 bases: TGTGCCAGTAGACCATGGGGACAGGGCGCCGCAGATACGCAGTATTTT.

This clone is a singleton in its sample. This chain links TRBV15 with TRBJ1-4; no firm D call. V lost 3 bases to trimming and J lost 5 bases, with 13 bases between them. The CDR3 runs to 15 residues. Germline V CDR1 and CDR2: LNHNV, YYDKDF (reference sequence). The CDR3 is CATSSAASPNEKLFF. DNA of the CDR3: TGTGCCACCAGCAGTGCCGCCAGCCCCAATGAAAAACTGTTTTTT.

The chain joins TRBV15 to TRBJ2-3; D gene ambiguous. V was shortened by 1 base and J by 2 bases, with 4 bases between the two germline ends. Germline loops: CDR1 LNHNV, CDR2 YYDKDF (reference sequence). The CDR3 consists of 13 residues. The CDR3 DNA sequence: TGTGCCACCAGCAGAGTTCCCACAGATACGCAGTATTTT. Its translation: CATSRVPTDTQYF.

The chain employs TRBV7-3 and TRBJ2-5, with D tentatively TRBD1 (5 bases). The CDR3 contains 14 residues. Trimming left V 2 bases short and J 2 bases short, with 9 bases between. CDR1 SGHTA and CDR2 FQGTGA come from the germline V gene. This chain's CDR3 is CASSLSGAQETQYF. Here the CDR3 DNA reads TGTGCCAGCAGCTTATCTGGGGCTCAAGAGACCCAGTACTTC.

The rearrangement links TRBV28 to TRBJ2-1; D gene uncertain. Germline V lookup: CDR1 MDHEN, CDR2 SYDVKM. The V and J ends lost 5 bases and 5 bases respectively, with 13 bases between them. CDR3 length equals 14 residues. The CDR3 region is CASSGSPSDNEQFF. The CDR3 bases are TGTGCCAGCAGTGGCTCCCCATCGGACAATGAGCAGTTCTTC.

The CDR3 DNA reads TGTGCCAGCAGTGTAGGACTAGCGGGAAAGAATGAGCAGTTCTTC. It yields the protein CASSVGLAGKNEQFF. This chain uses TRBV28 with TRBJ2-1, with 12 bases fitting TRBD2. The J segment lost 7 bases and the V segment lost 5 bases, leaving 6 bases of the junction unmatched. The CDR3 is made up of 15 amino acids. Germline V lookup: CDR1 MDHEN, CDR2 SYDVKM.

The chain carries TRBV4-3 and TRBJ2-3; TRBD2 matches 12 bases. The junction had 12 bases not matched to a gene; V was cut back by 0 bases and J by 5 bases. The V gene's germline CDR1 is LGHNA and CDR2 YSLEER. CDR3 size: 19 residues. Written as DNA, the CDR3 is TGCGCCAGCAGCCAAGAATCTTGGCTAGCGGGGGGGAGTGGAGATACGCAGTATTTT. Amino acid sequence: CASSQESWLAGGSGDTQYF.

The chain carries TRBV6-5 and TRBJ2-5; D remains ambiguous. The length of the CDR3 is 11 residues. V shed 0 bases and J shed 5 bases, with 1 base lying between them. CDR1 and CDR2 (germline): MNHEY, SVGAGI. CDR3 loop: CASSYSETQYF. CDR3 DNA: TGTGCCAGCAGTTACTCTGAGACCCAGTACTTC.

CDR3 in DNA: TGTGCCAGCAGTACCGTGACAGATAACTATGGCTACACCTTC. Amino acids: CASSTVTDNYGYTF. This rearrangement joins TRBV28 to TRBJ1-2, with D perhaps matching TRBD1 (5 bases). The germline V and J ends were trimmed by 5 bases and 1 base, with 11 bases remaining between them. CDR1 is MDHEN and CDR2 is SYDVKM in the germline V gene. The CDR3 spans 14 residues.

The V and J genes are TRBV25-1 and TRBJ1-2, with D perhaps matching TRBD1 (6 bases). The germline V and J ends were trimmed by 7 bases and 5 bases, with 11 bases remaining between them. The CDR3 extends over 12 amino acids. Germline loops: CDR1 MGHDK, CDR2 SYGVNS. CDR3 coding DNA: TGTGCCAGCACAGCAGGGGAATATGGCTACACCTTC. Translation gives CASTAGEYGYTF.